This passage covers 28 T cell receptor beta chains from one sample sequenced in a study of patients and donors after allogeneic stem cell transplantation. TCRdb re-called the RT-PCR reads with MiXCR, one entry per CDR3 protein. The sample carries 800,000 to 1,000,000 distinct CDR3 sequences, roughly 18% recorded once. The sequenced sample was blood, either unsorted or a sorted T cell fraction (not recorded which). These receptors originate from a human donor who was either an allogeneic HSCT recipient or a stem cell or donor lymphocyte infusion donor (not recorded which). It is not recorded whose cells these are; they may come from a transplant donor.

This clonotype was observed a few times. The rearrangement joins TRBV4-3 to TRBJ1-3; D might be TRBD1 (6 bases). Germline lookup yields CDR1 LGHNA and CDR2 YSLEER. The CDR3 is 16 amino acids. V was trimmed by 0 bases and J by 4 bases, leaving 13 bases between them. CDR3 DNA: TGCGCCAGCAGCCAAGATCGTCAGGGGTTAGGAAACACCATATATTTT. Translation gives CASSQDRQGLGNTIYF.

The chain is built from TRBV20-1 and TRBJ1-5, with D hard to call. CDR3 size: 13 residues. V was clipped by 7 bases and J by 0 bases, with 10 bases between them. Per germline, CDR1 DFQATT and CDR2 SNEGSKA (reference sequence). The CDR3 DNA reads TGCAGTGTTTCGGAAGATAGCAATCAGCCCCAGCATTTT. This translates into CSVSEDSNQPQHF.

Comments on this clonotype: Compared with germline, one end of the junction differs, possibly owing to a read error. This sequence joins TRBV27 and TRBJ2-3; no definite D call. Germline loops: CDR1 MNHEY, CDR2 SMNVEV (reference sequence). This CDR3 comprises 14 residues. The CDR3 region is CASSLRLPTDTQFF. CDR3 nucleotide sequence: TGTGCCAGCAGTTTAAGGTTACCCACAGATACGCAGTTTTTT.

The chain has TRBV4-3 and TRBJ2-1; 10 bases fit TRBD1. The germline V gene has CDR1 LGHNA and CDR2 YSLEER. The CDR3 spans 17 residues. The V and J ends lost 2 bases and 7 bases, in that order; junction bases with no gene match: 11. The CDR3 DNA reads TGCGCCAGCAGCCAATCGGGGACAGGGGCAGGGCTGAATGAGCAGTTCTTC. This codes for CASSQSGTGAGLNEQFF.

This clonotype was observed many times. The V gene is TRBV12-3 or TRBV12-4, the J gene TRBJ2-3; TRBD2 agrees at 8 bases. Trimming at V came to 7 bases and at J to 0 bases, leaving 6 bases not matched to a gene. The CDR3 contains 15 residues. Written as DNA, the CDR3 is TGTGCCAGCATCCGTGGACTAGCTAGCACAGATACGCAGTATTTT. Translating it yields CASIRGLASTDTQYF.

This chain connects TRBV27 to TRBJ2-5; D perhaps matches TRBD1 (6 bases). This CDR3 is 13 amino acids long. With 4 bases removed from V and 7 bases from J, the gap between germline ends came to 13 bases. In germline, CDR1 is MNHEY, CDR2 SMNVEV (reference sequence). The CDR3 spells CASSYQGWGTQYF. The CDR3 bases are TGTGCCAGCAGTTATCAGGGGTGGGGGACCCAGTACTTC.

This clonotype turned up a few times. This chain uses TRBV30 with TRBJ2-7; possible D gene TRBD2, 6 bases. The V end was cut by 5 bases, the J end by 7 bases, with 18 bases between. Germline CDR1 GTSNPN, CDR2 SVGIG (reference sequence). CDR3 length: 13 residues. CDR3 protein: CAWARGTLGEQYF. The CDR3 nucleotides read TGTGCCTGGGCCCGGGGGACCCTGGGGGAGCAGTACTTC.

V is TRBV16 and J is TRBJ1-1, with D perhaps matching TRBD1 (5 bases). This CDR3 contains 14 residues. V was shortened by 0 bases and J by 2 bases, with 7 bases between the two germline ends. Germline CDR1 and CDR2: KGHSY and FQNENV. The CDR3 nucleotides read TGTGCCAGCAGCCAATCGAGGGGCAACACTGAAGCTTTCTTT. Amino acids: CASSQSRGNTEAFF.

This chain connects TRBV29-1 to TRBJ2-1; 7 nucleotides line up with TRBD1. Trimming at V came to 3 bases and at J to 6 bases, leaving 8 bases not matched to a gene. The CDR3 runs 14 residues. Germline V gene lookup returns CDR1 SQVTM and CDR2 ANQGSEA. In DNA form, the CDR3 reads TGCAGCGTTGATCTGAGACAGGGCTCCAATGAGCAGTTCTTC. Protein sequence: CSVDLRQGSNEQFF.

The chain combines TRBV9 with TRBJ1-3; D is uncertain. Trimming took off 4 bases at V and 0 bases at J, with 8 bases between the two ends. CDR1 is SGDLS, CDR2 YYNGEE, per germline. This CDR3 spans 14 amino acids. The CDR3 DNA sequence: TGTGCCAGCAGCCTACAGCTCTCTGGAAACACCATATATTTT. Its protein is CASSLQLSGNTIYF.

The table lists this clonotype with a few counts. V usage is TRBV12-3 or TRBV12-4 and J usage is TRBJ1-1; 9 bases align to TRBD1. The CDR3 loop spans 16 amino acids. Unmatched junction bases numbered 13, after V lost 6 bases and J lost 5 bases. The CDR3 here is CASRRNRGQKGTEAFF. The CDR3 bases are TGTGCCAGCAGGCGCAACAGGGGGCAAAAGGGGACTGAAGCTTTCTTT.

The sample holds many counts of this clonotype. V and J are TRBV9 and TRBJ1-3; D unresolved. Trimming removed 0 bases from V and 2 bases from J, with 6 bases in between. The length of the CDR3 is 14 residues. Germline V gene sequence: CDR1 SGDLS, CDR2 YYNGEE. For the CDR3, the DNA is TGTGCCAGCAGCGTAGGCGGGCCTGGAAACACCATATATTTT. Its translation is CASSVGGPGNTIYF. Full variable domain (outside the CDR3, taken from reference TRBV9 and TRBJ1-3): DSGVTQTPKHLITATGQRVTLRCSPRSGDLSVYWYQQSLDQGLQFLIQYYNGEERAKGNILERFSAQQFPDLHSELNLSSLELGDSALYFCASSVGGPGNTIYFGEGSWLTVV.

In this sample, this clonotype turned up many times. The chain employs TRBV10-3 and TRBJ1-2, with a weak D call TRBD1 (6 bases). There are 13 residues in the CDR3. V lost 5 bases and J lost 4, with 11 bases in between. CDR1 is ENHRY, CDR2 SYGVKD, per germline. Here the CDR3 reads CAISYQTGYGYTF. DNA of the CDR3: TGTGCCATCAGTTATCAGACAGGCTATGGCTACACCTTC.

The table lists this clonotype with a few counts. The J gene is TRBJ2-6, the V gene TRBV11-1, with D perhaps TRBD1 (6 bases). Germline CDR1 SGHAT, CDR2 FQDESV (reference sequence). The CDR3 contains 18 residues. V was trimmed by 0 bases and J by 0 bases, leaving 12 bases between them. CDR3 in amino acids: CASSLARQAYSGANVLTF. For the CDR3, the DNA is TGTGCCAGCAGCTTAGCCCGACAGGCCTACTCTGGGGCCAACGTCCTGACTTTC.

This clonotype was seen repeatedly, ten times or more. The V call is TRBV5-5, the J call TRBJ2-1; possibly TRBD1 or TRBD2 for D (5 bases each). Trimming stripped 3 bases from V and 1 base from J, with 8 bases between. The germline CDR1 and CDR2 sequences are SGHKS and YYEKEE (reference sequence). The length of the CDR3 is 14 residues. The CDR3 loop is CASSSRGSYNEQFF. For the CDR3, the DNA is TGTGCCAGCAGCTCGAGGGGATCCTACAATGAGCAGTTCTTC.

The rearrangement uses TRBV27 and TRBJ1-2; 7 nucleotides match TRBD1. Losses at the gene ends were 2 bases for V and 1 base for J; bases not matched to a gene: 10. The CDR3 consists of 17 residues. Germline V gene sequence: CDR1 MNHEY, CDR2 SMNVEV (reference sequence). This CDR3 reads CASSLRFATGYNYGYTF. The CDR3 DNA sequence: TGTGCCAGCAGTTTAAGGTTTGCGACAGGGTATAACTATGGCTACACCTTC.

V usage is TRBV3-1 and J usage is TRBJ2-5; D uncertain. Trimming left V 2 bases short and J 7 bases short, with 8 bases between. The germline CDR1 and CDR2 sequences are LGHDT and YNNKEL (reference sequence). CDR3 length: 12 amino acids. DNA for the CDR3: TGTGCCAGCAGCCAAAGGAGTTTGACCCAGTACTTC. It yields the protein CASSQRSLTQYF.

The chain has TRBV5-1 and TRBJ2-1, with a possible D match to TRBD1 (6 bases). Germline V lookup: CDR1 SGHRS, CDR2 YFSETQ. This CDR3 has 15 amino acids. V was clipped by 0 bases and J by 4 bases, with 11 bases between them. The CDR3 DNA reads TGCGCCAGCAGCTTGGAGTCAGGGGAATACAATGAGCAGTTCTTC. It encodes CASSLESGEYNEQFF.

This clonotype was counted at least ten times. The DNA of the CDR3 is TGTGCCAGCAGTCACACTAGCGGGAGGGCCAATGAGCAGTTCTTC. Amino acid sequence: CASSHTSGRANEQFF. The gene calls are TRBV12-3 or TRBV12-4 and TRBJ2-1; 13 nucleotides agree with TRBD2. The length of the CDR3 is 15 residues. J gave up 6 bases and V 5 bases, and 4 bases lay outside the gene matches.

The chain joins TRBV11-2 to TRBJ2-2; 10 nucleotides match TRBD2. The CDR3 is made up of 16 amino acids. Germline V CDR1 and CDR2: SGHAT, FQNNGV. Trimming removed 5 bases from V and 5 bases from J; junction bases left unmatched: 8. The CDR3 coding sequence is TGTGCCAGCAGCCCTAGCGGGAGCAGGGGAACCGGGGAGCTGTTTTTT. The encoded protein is CASSPSGSRGTGELFF.

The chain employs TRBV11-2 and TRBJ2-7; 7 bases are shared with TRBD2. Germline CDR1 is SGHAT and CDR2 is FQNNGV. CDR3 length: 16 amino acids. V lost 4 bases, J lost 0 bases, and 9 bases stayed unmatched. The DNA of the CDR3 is TGTGCCAGCAGCTCTCCCATAACTAGCGTCTCCTACGAGCAGTACTTC. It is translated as CASSSPITSVSYEQYF.

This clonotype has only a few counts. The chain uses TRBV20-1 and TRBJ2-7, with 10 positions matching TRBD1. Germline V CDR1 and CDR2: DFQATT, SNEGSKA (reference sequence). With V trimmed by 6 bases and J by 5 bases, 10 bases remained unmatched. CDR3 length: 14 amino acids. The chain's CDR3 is CSAQSGTGVHEQYF. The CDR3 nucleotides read TGCAGTGCGCAATCCGGGACAGGGGTCCACGAGCAGTACTTC.

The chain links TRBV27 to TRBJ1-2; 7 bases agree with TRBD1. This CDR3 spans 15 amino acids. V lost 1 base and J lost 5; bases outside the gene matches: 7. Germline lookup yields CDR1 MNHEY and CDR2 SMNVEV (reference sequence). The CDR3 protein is CASSLLGEGQYGYTF. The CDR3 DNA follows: TGTGCCAGCAGTTTATTGGGGGAGGGACAGTATGGCTACACCTTC.

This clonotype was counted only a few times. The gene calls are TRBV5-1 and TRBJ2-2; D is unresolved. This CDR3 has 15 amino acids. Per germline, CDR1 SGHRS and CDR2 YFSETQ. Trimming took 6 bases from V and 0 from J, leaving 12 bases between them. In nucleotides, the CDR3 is TGCGCCAGCACCCCCGCCGTAACGAACACCGGGGAGCTGTTTTTT. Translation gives CASTPAVTNTGELFF.

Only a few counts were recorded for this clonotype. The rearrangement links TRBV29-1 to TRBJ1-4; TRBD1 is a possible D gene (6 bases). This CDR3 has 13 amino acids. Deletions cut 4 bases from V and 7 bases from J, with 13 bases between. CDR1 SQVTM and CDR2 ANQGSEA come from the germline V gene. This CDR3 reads CSVGGQGSEKLFF. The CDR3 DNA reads TGCAGCGTTGGAGGGCAGGGGAGTGAAAAACTGTTTTTT.

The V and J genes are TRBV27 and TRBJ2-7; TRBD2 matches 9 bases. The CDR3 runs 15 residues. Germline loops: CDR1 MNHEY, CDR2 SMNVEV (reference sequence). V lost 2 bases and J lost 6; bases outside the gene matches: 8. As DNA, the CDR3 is TGTGCCAGCAGTTTAGGGGGACTAGCATTTACCGAGCAGTACTTC. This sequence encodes CASSLGGLAFTEQYF.

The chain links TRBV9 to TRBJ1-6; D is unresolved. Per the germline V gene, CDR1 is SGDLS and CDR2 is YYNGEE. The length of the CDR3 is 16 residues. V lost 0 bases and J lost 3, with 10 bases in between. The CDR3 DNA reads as TGTGCCAGCAGCGTAGGGGCCAGCAACTATAATTCACCCCTCCACTTT. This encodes CASSVGASNYNSPLHF.

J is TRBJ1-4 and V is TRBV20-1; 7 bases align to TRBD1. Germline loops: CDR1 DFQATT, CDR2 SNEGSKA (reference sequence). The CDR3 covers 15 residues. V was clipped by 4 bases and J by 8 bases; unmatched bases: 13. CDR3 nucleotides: TGCAGTGCTACCGAGATAGGGCAGGGGGAGGAAAAACTGTTTTTT. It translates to CSATEIGQGEEKLFF.